This T cell receptor beta chain was sequenced during a study of blood T cell repertoires in COVID-19. As for the study in general: The United States, Italy and Spain provided the acute and convalescent COVID-19 samples. Sample material is recorded as cDNA or gDNA derived from T cells, B-cell-depleted T cells, or PBMCs.

How the authors handled the data: Estimates of nucleated cell counts were drawn from the amplification of reference gene primers. Data came from immunoSEQ multiplex PCR; TCRdb stores just in-frame clones and leaves some out. The DNA gave D and trimming, while V, J and clone size come from that table. The repertoire holds more than 250,000 clones, with over 75% as singletons. The J segment lost 5 bases and the V segment lost 5 bases, leaving 12 bases of the junction unmatched. The CDR3 covers 17 residues. The germline V gene encodes CDR1 SEHNR and CDR2 FQNEAQ (reference sequence). This clonotype was obtained from a man in his fifties with active or convalescent COVID-19. The source material was peripheral blood. The rearrangement joins TRBV7-9 to TRBJ1-4; 9 bases map to TRBD1. CDR3 nucleotide sequence: TGTGCCAGCAGCCTCGGACAGGGGTTGGGGTTGAATGAAAAACTGTTTTTT. It encodes CASSLGQGLGLNEKLFF.